The clone carrying this T cell receptor beta chain has ten or more counts. What it binds is unknown. The data were taken from a study of T cells in Graves' hyperthyroidism and ophthalmopathy. Study-level points and caveats: Ophthalmopathy was model-predicted a median about 6.7 months pre-onset.

Hyperthyroidism had been newly diagnosed in patients aged 18 to 65, and its duration was under 2 months. TCR beta CDR3 regions were amplified from RNA transcripts. The HTBI primer set drove a first-round RT-PCR of the TCR CDR3. MiXCR, applied by TCRdb to the multiplex PCR reads, yields one record per CDR3 protein. The table includes over 300,000 distinct CDR3 sequences, about 14% detected once. Germline lookup yields CDR1 SGHRS and CDR2 YFSETQ. CDR3 length: 14 residues. With 4 bases clipped from V and 1 base from J, the junction kept 4 bases outside the gene matches. The chain has TRBV5-1 and TRBJ2-5; 7 bases are a match to TRBD2. Sequenced input: blood. The sequence came from a woman between 55 and 75 years old with Graves' hyperthyroidism. The CDR3 sequence: CASSIRLAQETQYF. CDR3 DNA sequence: TGCGCCAGCAGCATAAGACTAGCCCAAGAGACCCAGTACTTC.